This TCR beta chain was identified in a study of cytomegalovirus exposure and HLA in healthy donors. V dropped 5 bases and J dropped 1 base, with 8 bases sitting between them. This CDR3 contains 14 residues. Germline V lookup: CDR1 MDHEN, CDR2 SYDVKM. Primers: 60 Vbeta forward and 13 Jbeta reverse. Measured with immunoSEQ multiplex PCR; TCRdb has only the in-frame clones, and not every one. The repertoire includes over 130,000 clones, over 75% of them detected once, and 1.5% to 2% sits in the top ten. The sample was PBMCs. The chain uses TRBV28 and TRBJ2-2, with a possible D match to TRBD1 (6 bases). The TCR sequence derives from a man in his forties in good health and CMV-seronegative. For the CDR3, the DNA is TGTGCCAGCAGTGAGGGACAGAACACCGGGGAGCTGTTTTTT. Protein sequence: CASSEGQNTGELFF.